The 21 T cell receptor beta chains given below trace back to one sample, sequenced in a study of cytomegalovirus exposure and HLA in healthy donors (dated by TCRdb to about 2017). The library was made by the immunoSEQ multiplex PCR assay. The multiplex PCR relied on a mix of 60 forward primers for TCR Vbeta segments and 13 reverse primers for TCR Jbeta segments. TCRdb holds this immuneACCESS table with in-frame rearrangements only. Some clones are missing; in checked studies, unresolved V genes explain under half, and the rest has no known cause. Present in this sample are some 120,000 clones, 75% to 85% of which were seen just once. 2% to 2.5% of the sample belongs to the ten largest clones. Source material: PBMCs. The receptors originated from a man between 18 and 29 years old in good health and CMV-seronegative.

This rearrangement joins TRBV27 to TRBJ1-5; D is ambiguous. The CDR3 is made up of 14 amino acids. From germline, CDR1 is MNHEY and CDR2 SMNVEV (reference sequence). V dropped 2 bases and J dropped 2 bases, with 7 bases sitting between them. The CDR3 DNA is TGTGCCAGCAGTTTAACTGGGCGCAATCAGCCCCAGCATTTT. It yields the protein CASSLTGRNQPQHF.

The CDR3 DNA reads as TGTGCCAGCAGTGAATCCGGACGGGGATACGAGCAGTACGTC. It codes for CASSESGRGYEQYV. This chain uses TRBV6-5 with TRBJ2-7, with TRBD2 as a possible D gene (5 bases). CDR3 length: 14 residues. Germline V gene data show CDR1 as MNHEY and CDR2 as SVGAGI. Trimming cost V 5 bases and J 4 bases, with 15 bases left between them.

The gene calls are TRBV9 and TRBJ2-7, with TRBD2 identical over 9 bases. Germline CDR1 and CDR2: SGDLS and YYNGEE. The CDR3 consists of 21 residues. The junction had 21 bases not matched to a gene; V was cut back by 0 bases and J by 2 bases. This chain's CDR3 is CASSVAKYRSTSGLPTYEQYF. CDR3 DNA sequence: TGTGCCAGCAGCGTAGCGAAGTACCGATCAACTAGCGGGTTACCCACCTACGAGCAGTACTTC.

The J gene is TRBJ2-4, the V gene TRBV5-4; TRBD2 agrees at 13 bases. Looked up from germline, CDR1 is SGHNT and CDR2 is YYREEE (reference sequence). The V segment lost 4 bases and the J segment 16 bases; nucleotides outside the gene matches: 17. This CDR3 contains 16 residues. CDR3 protein: CASSHTTPGLAGKGYF. CDR3 in DNA: TGTGCCAGCAGCCACACGACCCCGGGACTAGCGGGAAAGGGTTACTTC.

The chain employs TRBV5-4 and TRBJ2-1; D remains ambiguous. With 4 bases removed from V and 4 bases from J, the gap between germline ends came to 9 bases. This CDR3 spans 13 amino acids. The germline V gene encodes CDR1 SGHNT and CDR2 YYREEE (reference sequence). The CDR3: CASSILGYNEQFF. The DNA of the CDR3 is TGTGCCAGCAGCATTCTAGGTTACAATGAGCAGTTCTTC.

The rearrangement links TRBV11-2 to TRBJ2-5; TRBD2 might be the D (7 bases). The germline V and J ends were trimmed by 5 bases and 5 bases, with 24 bases remaining between them. Germline CDR1 SGHAT, CDR2 FQNNGV. CDR3 length: 17 residues. The CDR3 DNA reads TGTGCCAGCAGCCGCCGAAAGGGGGGGGGAGCTACGGAGACCCAGTACTTC. The encoded protein is CASSRRKGGGATETQYF.

This sequence joins TRBV9 and TRBJ1-4; D ambiguous. Trimming took off 3 bases at V and 0 bases at J, with 18 bases between the two ends. The germline V gene has CDR1 SGDLS and CDR2 YYNGEE. There are 18 residues in the CDR3. The CDR3 here is CASSANTLVGATNEKLFF. The CDR3 DNA sequence: TGTGCCAGCAGCGCTAACACCTTAGTCGGGGCAACTAATGAAAAACTGTTTTTT. Combining the CDR3 with reference TRBV9 and TRBJ1-4 gives the whole variable domain DSGVTQTPKHLITATGQRVTLRCSPRSGDLSVYWYQQSLDQGLQFLIQYYNGEERAKGNILERFSAQQFPDLHSELNLSSLELGDSALYFCASSANTLVGATNEKLFFGSGTQLSVL.

The V call is TRBV6-6, the J call TRBJ1-2, with 8 positions matching TRBD1. Trimming cost V 6 bases and J 3 bases; bases outside gene matches: 9. Germline V gene sequence: CDR1 MNHNY, CDR2 SVGAGI (reference sequence). The CDR3 covers 15 residues. CDR3 DNA sequence: TGTGCCAGCAGCCCCGACAGGGGATTATACTATGGCTACACCTTC. Protein sequence: CASSPDRGLYYGYTF.

The chain recombines TRBV10-2 with TRBJ2-3; 10 positions agree with TRBD1. CDR3 length equals 16 residues. Germline assignment: CDR1 WSHSY and CDR2 SAAADI. V was pared by 10 bases and J by 1 base, with 11 bases of the junction left unmatched. CDR3 residues: CATRGGGTGGTDTQYF. The CDR3 DNA is TGCGCCACCCGGGGTGGGGGGACAGGGGGCACAGATACGCAGTATTTT.

There are a few counts of this clone. The CDR3, as DNA: TGCGCCAGCAGCTTGTTGTCCAGGTTTCTCGCGCCTAATGAAAAACTGTTTTTT. Translation gives CASSLLSRFLAPNEKLFF. This rearrangement joins TRBV5-1 to TRBJ1-4, with no clear D. Germline lookup yields CDR1 SGHRS and CDR2 YFSETQ. CDR3 length: 18 residues. Trimming left V 1 base short and J 3 bases short, with 19 bases between.

The chain is built from TRBV27 and TRBJ2-3; unclear D gene. Trimming removed 3 bases at V and 1 base at J, with 5 bases between. The CDR3 has 13 residues. Germline V gives CDR1 MNHEY, CDR2 SMNVEV (reference sequence). The CDR3 protein is CASSFRGTDTQYF. Written as DNA, the CDR3 is TGTGCCAGCAGTTTTCGTGGCACAGATACGCAGTATTTT.

This chain connects TRBV27 to TRBJ2-1, with TRBD2 identical over 11 bases. From germline, CDR1 is MNHEY and CDR2 SMNVEV (reference sequence). With V trimmed by 2 bases and J by 8 bases, 5 bases remained unmatched. The CDR3 length is 15 residues. In nucleotides, the CDR3 is TGTGCCAGCAGTTTAGGTGTGGGACTAGCGGATGAGCAGTTCTTC. The encoded protein is CASSLGVGLADEQFF.

V gene TRBV4-3 combines with J gene TRBJ2-1; 13 bases line up with TRBD2. The CDR3 spans 17 residues. The ends lost 4 bases at V and 4 bases at J; junction bases unmatched: 7. The germline V gene has CDR1 LGHNA and CDR2 YSLEER. The CDR3 here is CASSRTWTSGRYNEQFF. CDR3 sequence (DNA): TGCGCCAGCAGCCGTACCTGGACTAGCGGGAGATACAATGAGCAGTTCTTC.

The chain employs TRBV10-3 and TRBJ2-7, with 9 positions matching TRBD1. This CDR3 has 12 amino acids. Germline lookup yields CDR1 ENHRY and CDR2 SYGVKD. The trim removed 4 bases at V and 7 bases at J, leaving 2 bases unmatched. CDR3 protein: CAISGTGEEQYV. CDR3 in DNA: TGTGCCATCAGTGGGACAGGGGAAGAGCAGTACGTC.

V usage is TRBV12-5 and J usage is TRBJ2-1, with 7 bases aligning to TRBD2. Per germline, CDR1 LGHNT and CDR2 FRNRAP. Trimming cost V 4 bases and J 6 bases; bases outside gene matches: 12. The CDR3 consists of 16 residues. The CDR3 loop is CASGSVLAGVVNEQFF. The CDR3 DNA reads as TGTGCTAGTGGTTCGGTACTCGCGGGAGTTGTCAATGAGCAGTTCTTC.

The CDR3 loop is CASSLRGHQGGELFF. The DNA of the CDR3 is TGTGCCAGCAGCTTAAGGGGGCACCAGGGCGGGGAGCTGTTTTTT. The chain joins TRBV7-9 to TRBJ2-2; TRBD1 matches at 7 bases. CDR1 SEHNR and CDR2 FQNEAQ come from the germline V gene (reference sequence). The CDR3 loop spans 15 amino acids. The V and J ends lost 2 bases and 7 bases, in that order; junction bases with no gene match: 7.

The chain links TRBV28 to TRBJ2-7; 8 bases map to TRBD1. V was clipped by 5 bases and J by 4 bases; unmatched bases: 10. Per germline, CDR1 MDHEN and CDR2 SYDVKM. CDR3 length: 15 residues. CDR3 DNA: TGTGCCAGCAGTGAACCGGGACAGGTGGTTTACGAGCAGTACTTC. It encodes CASSEPGQVVYEQYF.

The gene calls are TRBV5-6 and TRBJ2-7; D possibly corresponds to TRBD2 (5 bases). Germline V gives CDR1 SGHDT, CDR2 YYEEEE. CDR3 length: 13 amino acids. V dropped 0 bases and J dropped 3 bases, with 7 bases sitting between them. Here the CDR3 DNA reads TGTGCCAGCAGCTTGGCCAGCGGCTACGAGCAGTACTTC. It codes for CASSLASGYEQYF. The full variable domain, completed using reference TRBV5-6 and TRBJ2-7, is DAGVTQSPTHLIKTRGQQVTLRCSPKSGHDTVSWYQQALGQGPQFIFQYYEEEERQRGNFPDRFSGHQFPNYSSELNVNALLLGDSALYLCASSLASGYEQYFGPGTRLTVT.

The V call is TRBV28, the J call TRBJ2-7, with a tentative D call TRBD2 (5 bases). CDR1 is MDHEN and CDR2 is SYDVKM in the germline V gene. CDR3 length: 13 residues. The V and J ends lost 5 bases and 2 bases respectively, with 10 bases between them. The CDR3 DNA sequence: TGTGCCAGCAGTCGGACTCCCACCTACGAGCAGTACTTC. The encoded protein is CASSRTPTYEQYF.

The genes are TRBV18 and TRBJ2-2; D gene ambiguous. CDR3 length equals 16 residues. CDR1 is KGHSH, CDR2 LQKENI, per germline. V was trimmed by 6 bases and J by 1 base, leaving 15 bases between them. CDR3 loop: CASSLDGLLNTGELFF. The CDR3 bases are TGTGCCAGCTCCTTGGATGGGCTGCTGAACACCGGGGAGCTGTTTTTT.

The chain has TRBV11-2 and TRBJ1-1; D unclear. Germline values: CDR1 SGHAT, CDR2 FQNNGV. Trimming left V 3 bases short and J 6 bases short, with 14 bases between. This CDR3 region has 14 residues. This CDR3 is CASSFLPEGAEAFF. CDR3 bases: TGTGCCAGCAGCTTTCTACCCGAGGGCGCTGAAGCTTTCTTT. Combining the CDR3 with reference TRBV11-2 and TRBJ1-1 gives the whole variable domain EAGVAQSPRYKIIEKRQSVAFWCNPISGHATLYWYQQILGQGPKLLIQFQNNGVVDDSQLPKDRFSAERLKGVDSTLKIQPAKLEDSAVYLCASSFLPEGAEAFFGQGTRLTVV.